This TCR beta chain came from a study of cytomegalovirus exposure and HLA in healthy donors. The assay was immunoSEQ multiplex PCR, and TCRdb's table has in-frame clones only and misses some. Of roughly 49,000 clones in the sample, about 94% were seen once. Worth noting for this clone: Its antigen is not identified.

Study findings and constraints: Accounts indicate the classifier identified cytomegalovirus status with strong specificity and sensitivity. Three CMV-associated chains were confirmed in vitro to be specific for CMV antigens. Overall, some 160 TCR beta chains were annotated as cytomegalovirus-associated.

The donors were part of the approximately 130-subject validation cohort, which stood apart from the approximately 640-subject first cohort. CDR1 is SGHTA, CDR2 FQGTGA, per germline. The length of the CDR3 is 16 residues. V shed 1 base and J 5 bases; nucleotides not matched to a gene: 10. The source is a young woman in good health and CMV-seropositive. Sequencing was done on a sample of PBMCs. The chain employs TRBV7-3 and TRBJ1-2, with 7 bases fitting TRBD1. CDR3 in amino acids: CASSLKGRGQAYGYTF. The CDR3 coding sequence is TGTGCCAGCAGCTTAAAGGGGCGTGGACAGGCGTATGGCTACACCTTC.